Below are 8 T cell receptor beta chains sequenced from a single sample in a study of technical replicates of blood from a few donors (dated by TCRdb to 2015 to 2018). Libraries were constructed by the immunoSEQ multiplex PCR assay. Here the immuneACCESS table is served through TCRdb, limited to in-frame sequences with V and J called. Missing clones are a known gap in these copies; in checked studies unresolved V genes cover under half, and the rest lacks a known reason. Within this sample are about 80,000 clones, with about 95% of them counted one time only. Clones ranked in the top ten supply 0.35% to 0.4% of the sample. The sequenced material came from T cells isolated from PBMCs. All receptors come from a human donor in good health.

The DNA for the CDR3 is TGTGCCAGCAGCGGGAGGGCCACAGATACGCAGTATTTT. It specifies CASSGRATDTQYF. J is TRBJ2-3 and V is TRBV6-6; 8 bases are a match to TRBD2. The CDR3 consists of 13 residues. From germline, CDR1 is MNHNY and CDR2 SVGAGI (reference sequence). Trimming removed 6 bases from V and 2 bases from J; junction bases left unmatched: 1.

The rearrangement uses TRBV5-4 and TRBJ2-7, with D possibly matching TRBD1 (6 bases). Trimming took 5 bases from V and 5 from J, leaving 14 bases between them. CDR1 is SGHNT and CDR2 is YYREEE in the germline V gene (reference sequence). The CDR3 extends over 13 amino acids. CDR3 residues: CASSLNYRDEQYF. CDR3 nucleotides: TGTGCCAGCAGTTTAAACTACAGGGACGAGCAGTACTTC.

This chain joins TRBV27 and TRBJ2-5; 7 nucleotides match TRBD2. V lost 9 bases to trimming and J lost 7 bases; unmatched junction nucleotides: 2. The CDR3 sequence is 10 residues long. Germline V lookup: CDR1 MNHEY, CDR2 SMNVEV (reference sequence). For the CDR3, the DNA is TGTGCCAGTGGGGGGGTGACCCAGTACTTC. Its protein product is CASGGVTQYF.

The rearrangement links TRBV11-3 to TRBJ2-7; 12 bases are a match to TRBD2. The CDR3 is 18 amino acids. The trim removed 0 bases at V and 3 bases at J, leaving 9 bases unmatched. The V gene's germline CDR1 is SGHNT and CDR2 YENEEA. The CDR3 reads CASSLERYGTSGFYEQYF. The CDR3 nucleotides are TGTGCCAGCAGCTTAGAGAGATATGGGACTAGCGGGTTCTACGAGCAGTACTTC.

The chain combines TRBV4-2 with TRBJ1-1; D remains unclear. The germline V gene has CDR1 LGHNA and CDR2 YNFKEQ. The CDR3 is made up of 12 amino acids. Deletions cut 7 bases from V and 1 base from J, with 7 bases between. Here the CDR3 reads CASNRANTEAFF. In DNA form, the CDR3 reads TGTGCCAGCAATAGAGCGAACACTGAAGCTTTCTTT.

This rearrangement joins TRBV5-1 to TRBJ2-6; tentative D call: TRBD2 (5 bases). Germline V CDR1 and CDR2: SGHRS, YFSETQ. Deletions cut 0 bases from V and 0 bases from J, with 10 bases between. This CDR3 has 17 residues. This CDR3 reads CASSLAPRDSGANVLTF. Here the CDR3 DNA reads TGCGCCAGCAGCTTGGCCCCTCGGGACTCTGGGGCCAACGTCCTGACTTTC.

CDR3 in DNA: TGTGCCAGCACCTCCTTATCGCAGGTCGAGACTGAAGCTTTCTTT. Its protein is CASTSLSQVETEAFF. The chain is built from TRBV11-2 and TRBJ1-1; D gene uncertain. Trimming removed 7 bases at V and 5 bases at J, with 20 bases between. This CDR3 region has 15 residues. Germline lookup yields CDR1 SGHAT and CDR2 FQNNGV.

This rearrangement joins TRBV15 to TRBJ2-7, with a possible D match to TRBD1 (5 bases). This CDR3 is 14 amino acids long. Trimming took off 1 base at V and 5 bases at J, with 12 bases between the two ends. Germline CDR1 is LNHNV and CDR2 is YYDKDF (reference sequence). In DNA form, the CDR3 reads TGTGCCACCAGCAGAGGAGACAGTCGCAACGAGCAGTACTTC. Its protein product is CATSRGDSRNEQYF.